The 11 T cell receptor beta chains presented below share a single source sample, sequenced in a study of blood T cell repertoires in COVID-19. Generated by immunoSEQ multiplex PCR, the TCRdb table keeps only in-frame clones and is missing some. The top ten clones hold around 1.8% of a sample with roughly 240,000 clones, 82% of them seen once. The sequencing sample was made of peripheral blood. These receptors all come from a woman aged 80 or over with acute or convalescent COVID-19.

The V and J genes are TRBV4-3 and TRBJ1-4; 7 bases are a match to TRBD1. Germline lookup yields CDR1 LGHNA and CDR2 YSLEER. This CDR3 is built from 16 residues. V was clipped by 0 bases and J by 8 bases; unmatched bases: 9. The CDR3 DNA reads TGCGCCAGCAGCCAAGATTGGGCAGGGGGAGACGAAAAACTGTTTTTT. Amino acid sequence: CASSQDWAGGDEKLFF.

As concerns this clone: A read error may account for a junction end that differs from germline. This specimen includes other DNA sequences encoding the same CDR3. The chain recombines TRBV6-1 with TRBJ1-2; weak D call: TRBD1 (5 bases). The CDR3 contains 15 residues. The germline V gene encodes CDR1 MNHNS and CDR2 SASEGT. Here the CDR3 DNA reads TGTGCCAGCAGTGAACCAGCAAGGGGCCACCCCTCCCTAACTTTC. This gives the protein CASSEPARGHPSLTF.

This clone occurred many times. This chain connects TRBV19 to TRBJ2-7; weak D call: TRBD2 (5 bases). From germline, CDR1 is LNHDA and CDR2 SQIVND (reference sequence). V lost 3 bases and J 2 bases, leaving 14 bases between the germline ends. The CDR3 sequence is 15 residues long. CDR3 in amino acids: CASSIRGDGAYEQYF. CDR3 sequence (DNA): TGTGCCAGTAGTATCCGGGGAGACGGAGCCTACGAGCAGTACTTC.

The gene calls are TRBV6-5 and TRBJ1-1; 8 bases align to TRBD1. V shed 5 bases and J 5 bases; nucleotides not matched to a gene: 4. Looked up from germline, CDR1 is MNHEY and CDR2 is SVGAGI. This CDR3 is 13 amino acids long. The CDR3 protein is CASSRTGTTEAFF. For the CDR3, the DNA is TGTGCCAGCAGTCGGACAGGGACTACTGAAGCTTTCTTT.

A word on this clone: One junction end does not reproduce the germline sequence, and a read error may be involved. CDR3 protein: CASSLGRSGANVLTF. In DNA, the CDR3 is TGTGCTAGCAGCTTAGGTCGCTCTGGGGCCAACGTCCTGACTTTC. The chain carries TRBV7-7 and TRBJ2-6; D call uncertain. Germline loops: CDR1 SSHAT, CDR2 FNYEAQ (reference sequence). The CDR3 consists of 15 residues.

CDR3 loop: CASSFGGPDYTF. The CDR3 nucleotides are TGCGCCAGCAGCTTTGGAGGGCCTGACTACACCTTC. The rearrangement links TRBV5-1 to TRBJ1-2; D is uncertain. CDR1 SGHRS and CDR2 YFSETQ come from the germline V gene. Trimming removed 2 bases from V and 10 bases from J, with 12 bases in between. This CDR3 is 12 amino acids long.

The chain employs TRBV15 and TRBJ1-5; perhaps TRBD1 as D (5 bases). This CDR3 spans 16 amino acids. V dropped 4 bases and J dropped 6 bases, with 19 bases sitting between them. Looked up from germline, CDR1 is LNHNV and CDR2 is YYDKDF (reference sequence). CDR3 in amino acids: CATSKETQGRGQPQHF. CDR3 in DNA: TGTGCCACCAGCAAAGAAACTCAGGGTAGGGGTCAGCCCCAGCATTTT.

Remarks on this clone: At one end the junction does not follow the germline gene, possibly because of a read error. This CDR3 is also generated by other DNA sequences in the sample. The V gene is TRBV18, the J gene TRBJ1-3, with D unclear. Germline values: CDR1 KGHSH, CDR2 LQKENI. The CDR3 runs to 17 residues. The CDR3, as DNA: TGTGCCAGTTCACCACCGGGAGTGGGAACCTCTGGAAACACCATATATTTT. This codes for CASSPPGVGTSGNTIYF.

The chain combines TRBV4-2 with TRBJ2-7; 8 positions match TRBD1. CDR1 is LGHNA, CDR2 YNFKEQ, per germline. V dropped 3 bases and J dropped 2; count of bases not matched to a gene: 6. This CDR3 region has 15 residues. The CDR3 here is CASSHGQGFTYEQYF. CDR3 in DNA: TGTGCCAGCAGCCATGGACAGGGATTTACCTACGAGCAGTACTTC.

The chain carries TRBV19 and TRBJ2-2; TRBD2 matches at 8 bases. The germline gives CDR1 LNHDA, CDR2 SQIVND (reference sequence). J lost 7 bases, V lost 10 bases, and 11 bases had no gene match. The CDR3 consists of 14 residues. The CDR3 region is CATHPRGGFGELFF. In nucleotides, the CDR3 is TGTGCCACTCACCCCCGGGGGGGCTTCGGGGAGCTGTTTTTT.

This sequence joins TRBV6-2 or TRBV6-3 and TRBJ1-2; TRBD1 is a possible D gene (5 bases). This CDR3 is built from 15 residues. Germline CDR1 and CDR2: MNHEY and SVGEGT. V shed 4 bases and J shed 2 bases, with 14 bases lying between them. The CDR3 reads CASSSLRGGNYGYTF. In DNA, the CDR3 is TGTGCCAGCAGTTCCCTGAGGGGAGGAAACTATGGCTACACCTTC.